These T cell receptor beta chains were read from a single sample in a study of blood T cell repertoires in COVID-19. Clones were read by immunoSEQ multiplex PCR, and TCRdb kept only the in-frame ones, dropping some. The sample includes about 150,000 clones, 70% to 80% of them seen just once. The specimen was peripheral blood. These receptors were taken from a woman aged 70-85 years with COVID-19, enrolled during active disease. Both conserved end residues are part of each CDR3. Each record gives: J gene, D gene, clone size, V gene, CDR3 protein, CDR3 DNA. The D gene is left open where the match is weak. Size values are once, few and many counts, or a class for expanded clones, and some rows have none.

TRBJ1-3,-,once,TRBV30,CAWSLQGNTIYF,TGTGCCTGGAGTCTACAGGGAAACACCATATATTTT
TRBJ1-1,TRBD1,-,TRBV29-1,CSVVRTGGTEAFF,TGCAGCGTGGTAAGGACAGGGGGCACTGAAGCTTTCTTT
TRBJ1-2,-,-,TRBV6-6,CASSYPTAGVDIGYTF,TGTGCCAGCAGTTACCCGACAGCAGGGGTAGATATCGGCTACACCTTC
TRBJ2-7,-,-,TRBV18,CASAPRAYEQYF,TGTGCCAGCGCCCCCAGGGCCTACGAGCAGTACTTC
TRBJ1-1,-,-,TRBV11-2,CATGGNEAFF,TGTGCGACCGGGGGGAATGAAGCTTTCTTT
TRBJ2-3,TRBD2,once,TRBV5-1,CASSPGLAGGGSTDTQYF,TGCGCCAGCAGCCCGGGACTAGCGGGGGGCGGTAGCACAGATACGCAGTATTTT
TRBJ1-4,-,-,TRBV19,CASSIAGQGSGGANEKLFF,TGTGCCAGTAGTATCGCTGGGCAGGGTAGCGGAGGGGCTAATGAAAAACTGTTTTTT
TRBJ1-5,-,-,TRBV6-5,CASRDSLSRLQHF,TGTGCCAGCAGAGACAGTTTGTCGAGATTACAGCATTTT
TRBJ2-7,TRBD2,-,TRBV5-4,CASSSYGGGLSYEQYF,TGTGCCAGCAGCTCATACGGGGGGGGCCTCTCCTACGAGCAGTACTTC
TRBJ1-5,-,-,TRBV4-2,CASSQEVRVYQPQHF,TGTGCCAGCAGCCAAGAGGTCAGGGTTTATCAGCCCCAGCATTTT
TRBJ2-7,TRBD1,-,TRBV29-1,CSVADPRGLSYEQYF,TGCAGCGTTGCCGACCCCAGGGGGTTAAGCTACGAGCAGTACTTC
TRBJ2-5,-,-,TRBV5-8,CASSSWTPMGTQYF,TGTGCCAGCAGCTCTTGGACTCCAATGGGGACCCAGTACTTC
TRBJ1-5,TRBD1,-,TRBV2,CASNSDRGGLHF,TGTGCCAGCAATTCTGACAGGGGAGGTTTGCATTTT
TRBJ2-1,-,once,TRBV5-4,CASSLGGKYNEQFF,TGTGCCAGCAGCTTGGGAGGGAAGTACAATGAGCAGTTCTTC
TRBJ1-1,TRBD1,-,TRBV10-2,CASRQGSTEAFF,TGCGCCAGCAGACAGGGGAGCACTGAAGCTTTCTTT
TRBJ1-3,-,-,TRBV24-1,CATGGAGENTIYF,TGTGCCACTGGGGGGGCCGGGGAAAACACCATATATTTT
TRBJ1-2,-,few,TRBV19,CASNRGFYGYTF,TGTGCCAGTAATCGGGGTTTTTATGGCTACACCTTC
TRBJ1-3,-,few,TRBV18,CASSPTQGSGNTIYF,TGTGCCAGCTCACCCACGCAGGGCTCTGGAAACACCATATATTTT
TRBJ1-5,-,-,TRBV6-2/TRBV6-3,CASSYNARKGLQPQHF,TGTGCCAGCAGTTACAACGCCCGGAAGGGGCTTCAGCCCCAGCATTTT
TRBJ1-2,TRBD1,few,TRBV16,CASSQSGTVGGYTF,TGTGCCAGCAGCCAATCGGGGACAGTAGGAGGCTACACCTTC
TRBJ2-1,TRBD2,-,TRBV18,CASSPRGLAGGLNEQFF,TGTGCCAGCTCACCACGAGGACTAGCGGGGGGGCTCAATGAGCAGTTCTTC
TRBJ2-5,TRBD1,-,TRBV4-1,CASSPDTDRAVETQYF,TGCGCCAGCAGCCCTGACACGGACAGGGCAGTAGAGACCCAGTACTTC
TRBJ1-5,-,once,TRBV5-6,CASSLAGGSGQPQHF,TGTGCCAGCAGCTTGGCCGGGGGAAGTGGTCAGCCCCAGCATTTT
TRBJ2-1,-,-,TRBV2,CASSEVGGPYNEQFF,TGTGCCAGCAGTGAAGTGGGGGGGCCCTACAATGAGCAGTTCTTC
TRBJ2-1,TRBD1,-,TRBV19,CASTQDRGSRNEQFF,TGTGCCAGTACCCAAGACAGGGGGTCAAGGAATGAGCAGTTCTTC